These 14 T cell receptor beta chains originate from one sample sequenced in a study of CD8 T cells in Susac syndrome. Random hexamers were used to reverse transcribe an amount of roughly 0.45 to 1 ug RNA. TCRdb re-derived calls from the immunoSEQ multiplex PCR reads in MiXCR, one entry per CDR3 protein. The sample carries about 180,000 distinct CDR3 sequences, 94% recorded once. Sequencing was carried out using CD4+ T cells from PBMCs. These receptors were collected from a human donor with Susac syndrome.

CDR3 in amino acids: CASSLRWGGNQPQHF. In DNA, the CDR3 is TGTGCCAGCAGCTTAAGGTGGGGGGGCAATCAGCCCCAGCATTTT. This chain joins TRBV7-2 and TRBJ1-5; tentatively, D is TRBD1 (5 bases). The CDR3 runs to 15 residues. Germline assignment: CDR1 SGHTA and CDR2 FQGNSA. V was trimmed by 2 bases and J by 2 bases, leaving 10 bases between them.

CDR3 in DNA: TGTGCCACCAGTGACTCGGACAGGGTAGATACGCAGTATTTT. Its translation is CATSDSDRVDTQYF. The rearrangement uses TRBV24-1 and TRBJ2-3; 8 nucleotides match TRBD1. V trimming: 4 bases; J trimming: 5 bases; junction bases outside the gene matches: 4. The germline V gene has CDR1 KGHDR and CDR2 SFDVKD. This CDR3 contains 14 residues.

The CDR3 coding sequence is TGCAGTGCTAGAGATGGGGGGTCTGCCAAAAACATTCAGTACTTC. Its translation: CSARDGGSAKNIQYF. The rearrangement uses TRBV20-1 and TRBJ2-4; D is perhaps TRBD2 (6 bases). Germline-derived CDR1 and CDR2 are DFQATT and SNEGSKA (reference sequence). CDR3 length equals 15 residues. The germline V and J ends were trimmed by 0 bases and 1 base, with 10 bases remaining between them.

The genes are TRBV29-1 and TRBJ2-1; TRBD2 aligns across 8 bases. The CDR3 length is 15 residues. Trimming took 6 bases from V and 7 from J; bases not matched to a gene: 14. CDR1 and CDR2 (germline): SQVTM, ANQGSEA. The CDR3 region is CSVEQGSAGGNEQFF. The CDR3 DNA reads TGCAGCGTCGAACAGGGTAGCGCGGGGGGTAATGAGCAGTTCTTC.

The rearrangement uses TRBV14 and TRBJ2-6; D may be TRBD2 (6 bases). The CDR3 consists of 15 residues. Germline CDR1 reads SGHDN; CDR2 reads FVKESK. Deletions cut 1 base from V and 2 bases from J, with 6 bases between. This chain's CDR3 is CASSQGGAGANVLTF. The CDR3 nucleotides are TGTGCCAGCAGCCAAGGGGGGGCTGGGGCCAACGTCCTGACTTTC.

The V and J genes are TRBV11-2 and TRBJ2-1, with 8 bases fitting TRBD2. The CDR3 loop spans 17 amino acids. Germline V gene lookup returns CDR1 SGHAT and CDR2 FQNNGV. V shed 5 bases and J 7 bases; nucleotides not matched to a gene: 16. The CDR3 DNA reads TGTGCCAGCAGCCCCGGAAGGAGACTAGCGTTAAAGAATGAGCAGTTCTTC. The encoded protein is CASSPGRRLALKNEQFF.

Only one count was recorded for this clonotype. CDR3: CARGLNQETQYF. CDR3 bases: TGTGCCCGGGGACTGAACCAAGAGACCCAGTACTTC. The chain recombines TRBV30 with TRBJ2-5; D possibly corresponds to TRBD2 (6 bases). CDR3 length: 12 residues. Trimming took off 8 bases at V and 0 bases at J, with 10 bases between the two ends. Germline CDR1 is GTSNPN and CDR2 is SVGIG (reference sequence). Combining the CDR3 with reference TRBV30 and TRBJ2-5 gives the whole variable domain SQTIHQWPATLVQPVGSPLSLECTVEGTSNPNLYWYRQAAGRGLQLLFYSVGIGQISSEVPQNLSASRPQDRQFILSSKKLLLSDSGFYLCARGLNQETQYFGPGTRLLVL.

The chain links TRBV20-1 to TRBJ2-3; D possibly corresponds to TRBD1 (6 bases). Germline assignment: CDR1 DFQATT and CDR2 SNEGSKA (reference sequence). V was clipped by 4 bases and J by 8 bases, with 19 bases between them. The CDR3 spans 14 residues. CDR3 residues: CSATPTGQYGTQYF. DNA of the CDR3: TGCAGTGCTACCCCGACAGGACAGTATGGTACGCAGTATTTT.

The rearrangement uses TRBV29-1 and TRBJ1-5; D remains ambiguous. From germline, CDR1 is SQVTM and CDR2 ANQGSEA. The germline V and J ends were trimmed by 8 bases and 1 base, with 9 bases remaining between them. The CDR3 length is 12 residues. The CDR3 DNA is TGCAGCCCCGGGCTGAGCAATCAGCCCCAGCATTTT. It yields the protein CSPGLSNQPQHF.

The chain links TRBV2 to TRBJ2-1; TRBD1 is a possible D gene (6 bases). The germline V gene encodes CDR1 SNHLY and CDR2 FYNNEI. The CDR3 is made up of 15 amino acids. V lost 7 bases and J lost 1, with 14 bases in between. The CDR3 spells CASTGAPRSYNEQFF. The DNA for the CDR3 is TGTGCCAGCACAGGGGCGCCTAGGTCCTACAATGAGCAGTTCTTC.

V is TRBV30 and J is TRBJ2-7; TRBD2 might be the D (6 bases). The V end lost 0 bases, the J end lost 4 bases, and 13 bases lay between the germline ends. Germline V gene sequence: CDR1 GTSNPN, CDR2 SVGIG (reference sequence). This CDR3 comprises 14 residues. The CDR3 loop reads CAWSVRAGRYEQYF. CDR3 bases: TGTGCCTGGAGTGTACGGGCAGGGAGGTACGAGCAGTACTTC.

This clonotype was found once. This chain connects TRBV11-2 to TRBJ1-5; no clear D gene. The CDR3 is made up of 14 amino acids. Between the trimmed V and J ends, which lost 0 bases and 6 bases, there was a span of 9 bases. Germline V gives CDR1 SGHAT, CDR2 FQNNGV. In DNA form, the CDR3 reads TGTGCCAGCAGCTTAGATCCGGGGTTTCAGCCCCAGCATTTT. Its protein product is CASSLDPGFQPQHF. Full variable domain (missing parts from reference TRBV11-2 and TRBJ1-5): EAGVAQSPRYKIIEKRQSVAFWCNPISGHATLYWYQQILGQGPKLLIQFQNNGVVDDSQLPKDRFSAERLKGVDSTLKIQPAKLEDSAVYLCASSLDPGFQPQHFGDGTRLSIL.

This chain uses TRBV4-3 with TRBJ2-1; 10 bases line up with TRBD2. The CDR3 contains 15 residues. Germline loops: CDR1 LGHNA, CDR2 YSLEER. Trimming cost V 1 base and J 9 bases; bases outside gene matches: 6. The CDR3 sequence is CASSQVLAGSTEQFF. CDR3 in DNA: TGCGCCAGCAGCCAAGTACTAGCGGGGAGTACTGAGCAGTTCTTC.

This chain connects TRBV5-1 to TRBJ2-5, with D uncertain. Germline V gene sequence: CDR1 SGHRS, CDR2 YFSETQ. The ends were cut back, 6 bases at V and 4 bases at J, with 7 bases in the middle. The CDR3 totals 11 residues. The CDR3 nucleotides are TGCGCCAGCAATGTCGGAGAGACCCAGTACTTC. Its translation is CASNVGETQYF.